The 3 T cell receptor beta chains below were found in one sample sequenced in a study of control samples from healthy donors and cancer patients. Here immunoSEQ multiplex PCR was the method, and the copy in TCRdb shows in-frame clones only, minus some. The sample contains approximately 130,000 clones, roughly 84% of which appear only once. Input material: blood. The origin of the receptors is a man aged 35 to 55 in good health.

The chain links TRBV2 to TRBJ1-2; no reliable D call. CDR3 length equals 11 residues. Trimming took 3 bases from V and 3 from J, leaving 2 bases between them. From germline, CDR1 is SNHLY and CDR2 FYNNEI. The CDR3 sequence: CASSDYYGYTF. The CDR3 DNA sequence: TGTGCCAGCAGTGATTACTATGGCTACACCTTC.

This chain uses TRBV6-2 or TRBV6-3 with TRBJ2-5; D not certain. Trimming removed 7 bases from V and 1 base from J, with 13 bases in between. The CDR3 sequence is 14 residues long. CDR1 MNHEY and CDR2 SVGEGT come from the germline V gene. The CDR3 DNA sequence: TGTGCCAGCAACCCCTGGCGCCTCCAAGAGACCCAGTACTTC. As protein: CASNPWRLQETQYF.

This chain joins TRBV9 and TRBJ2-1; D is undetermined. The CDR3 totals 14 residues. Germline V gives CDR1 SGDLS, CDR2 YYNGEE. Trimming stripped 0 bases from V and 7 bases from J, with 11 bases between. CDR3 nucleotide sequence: TGTGCCAGCAGCGTAGATCGGAGCGAAAATGAGCAGTTCTTC. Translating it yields CASSVDRSENEQFF.